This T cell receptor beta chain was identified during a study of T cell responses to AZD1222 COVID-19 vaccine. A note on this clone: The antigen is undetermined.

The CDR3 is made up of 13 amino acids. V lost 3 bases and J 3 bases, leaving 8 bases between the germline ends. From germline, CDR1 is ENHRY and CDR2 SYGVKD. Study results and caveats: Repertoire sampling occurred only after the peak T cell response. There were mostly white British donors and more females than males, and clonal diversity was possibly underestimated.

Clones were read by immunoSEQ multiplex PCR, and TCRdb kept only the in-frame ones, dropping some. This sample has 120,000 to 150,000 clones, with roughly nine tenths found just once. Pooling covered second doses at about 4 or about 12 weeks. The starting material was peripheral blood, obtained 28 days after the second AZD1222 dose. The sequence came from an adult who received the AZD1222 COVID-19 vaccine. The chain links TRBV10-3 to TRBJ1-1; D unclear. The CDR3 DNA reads TGTGCCATCAGTGAAGTGAGGGACACTGAAGCTTTCTTT. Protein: CAISEVRDTEAFF.